What follows is one T cell receptor (beta chain) and its context. The length of the CDR3 is 12 residues. Germline assignment: CDR1 MNHNY and CDR2 SVGAGI (reference sequence). Trimming left V 5 bases short and J 6 bases short, with 5 bases between. This entry comes from a study of control samples from healthy donors and cancer patients. The protocol was immunoSEQ multiplex PCR, while the TCRdb copy is restricted to in-frame clones and leaves out a portion. Of some 120,000 clones detected, approximately 89% appear once; the ten largest clones hold less than 9.5%. This clonotype was obtained from a woman between 18 and 30 years old in good health. The material sequenced was blood. The rearrangement uses TRBV6-6 and TRBJ1-6; D is undetermined. The chain's CDR3 is CASSNRNSPLHF. Here the CDR3 DNA reads TGTGCCAGCAGTAATCGTAATTCACCCCTCCACTTT.